These 10 T cell receptor beta chains were all obtained from the same sample, sequenced in a study of cytomegalovirus exposure and HLA in healthy donors. PCR was performed using 60 Vbeta and 13 Jbeta primers. Sequenced by immunoSEQ multiplex PCR; TCRdb stores in-frame clones only, minus some. Altogether roughly 240,000 clones are present, just under 80% being singletons, with the ten largest covering about 0.5%. Sequenced material: PBMCs. All receptors come from a boy younger than 18 in good health and CMV-seronegative.

The chain employs TRBV20-1 and TRBJ2-3; D is unclear. Germline assignment: CDR1 DFQATT and CDR2 SNEGSKA (reference sequence). CDR3 size: 11 residues. The V gene lost 3 bases and the J gene lost 4 bases, with 5 bases spanning the gap. The CDR3 DNA reads TGCAGTGCTAGCCCGGCAGATACGCAGTATTTT. Translating it yields CSASPADTQYF.

CDR3 nucleotide sequence: TGTGCCAGCAGTTACTTCGGACTAGCGGGGGTTCTGGAGCAGTACTTC. As protein: CASSYFGLAGVLEQYF. This chain joins TRBV6-6 and TRBJ2-7; 13 bases map to TRBD2. The CDR3 covers 16 residues. Trimming cost V 1 base and J 7 bases; bases outside gene matches: 7. Looked up from germline, CDR1 is MNHNY and CDR2 is SVGAGI (reference sequence).

The V call is TRBV30, the J call TRBJ2-1, with TRBD2 matching over 9 bases. Trimming at V came to 4 bases and at J to 7 bases, leaving 17 bases not matched to a gene. Germline V gives CDR1 GTSNPN, CDR2 SVGIG (reference sequence). The CDR3 covers 17 residues. The CDR3, as DNA: TGTGCCTGGACCGAGGGATTAGCGGGAGTTGTGGGGAATGAGCAGTTCTTC. As protein: CAWTEGLAGVVGNEQFF. Supplemented by reference TRBV30 and TRBJ2-1, the full variable domain reads SQTIHQWPATLVQPVGSPLSLECTVEGTSNPNLYWYRQAAGRGLQLLFYSVGIGQISSEVPQNLSASRPQDRQFILSSKKLLLSDSGFYLCAWTEGLAGVVGNEQFFGPGTRLTVL.

This clone has just a few counts. The chain combines TRBV30 with TRBJ1-1; possibly TRBD1 for D (6 bases). The germline gives CDR1 GTSNPN, CDR2 SVGIG (reference sequence). The CDR3 is made up of 13 amino acids. Trimming removed 4 bases at V and 4 bases at J, with 13 bases between. CDR3 DNA: TGTGCCTGGACGGAACAGGGCTCCACTGAAGCTTTCTTT. Encoded protein: CAWTEQGSTEAFF.

The chain uses TRBV19 and TRBJ1-2; D unclear. There are 15 residues in the CDR3. The V end was cut by 2 bases, the J end by 3 bases, with 13 bases between. CDR1 LNHDA and CDR2 SQIVND come from the germline V gene (reference sequence). As DNA, the CDR3 is TGTGCCAGTAGTATAAATTTGGCCGCCGACTATGGCTACACCTTC. Its translation: CASSINLAADYGYTF.

This clone has only one observation. The V and J genes are TRBV5-4 and TRBJ2-3; D is unclear. The CDR3 consists of 15 residues. Germline CDR1 and CDR2: SGHNT and YYREEE (reference sequence). Trimming left V 0 bases short and J 0 bases short, with 8 bases between. This CDR3 is CASSLAQYSTDTQYF. Here the CDR3 DNA reads TGTGCCAGCAGCTTGGCACAGTATAGCACAGATACGCAGTATTTT.

This sequence joins TRBV29-1 and TRBJ1-3, with TRBD1 identical over 9 bases. The CDR3 sequence is 16 residues long. V lost 0 bases to trimming and J lost 0 bases; unmatched junction nucleotides: 3. In germline, CDR1 is SQVTM, CDR2 ANQGSEA. The DNA of the CDR3 is TGCAGCGTTGAAGAGGTGGACAGGGGCTCTGGAAACACCATATATTTT. It specifies CSVEEVDRGSGNTIYF.

This clone appeared once. The chain has TRBV5-6 and TRBJ2-7, with 9 bases that match TRBD1. Germline loops: CDR1 SGHDT, CDR2 YYEEEE. The CDR3 totals 15 residues. With 4 bases clipped from V and 5 bases from J, the junction kept 10 bases outside the gene matches. CDR3 sequence: CASSQLRDRANEQYF. CDR3 nucleotides: TGTGCCAGCAGCCAGCTCCGGGACAGGGCAAACGAGCAGTACTTC.

Remarks on this clone: In the same sample, other DNA sequences code for this CDR3. V is TRBV5-1 and J is TRBJ2-3; 13 bases agree with TRBD2. The CDR3 is 16 amino acids. Trimming cost V 3 bases and J 1 base; bases outside gene matches: 2. The V gene's germline CDR1 is SGHRS and CDR2 YFSETQ. The CDR3 loop reads CASSSGLAGGTDTQYF. The CDR3, as DNA: TGCGCCAGCAGCTCTGGACTAGCGGGGGGCACAGATACGCAGTATTTT.

The genes are TRBV18 and TRBJ1-1, with a weak D call TRBD1 (5 bases). The CDR3 length is 13 residues. Germline values: CDR1 KGHSH, CDR2 LQKENI. V was cut by 3 bases and J by 6 bases, with 11 bases left in between. The CDR3 reads CASSPRTSAEAFF. DNA of the CDR3: TGTGCCAGCTCACCTAGGACAAGCGCTGAAGCTTTCTTT.